This note documents a single T cell receptor (beta chain) sequence. The data are from a study of blood T cell repertoires in COVID-19. Study-wide context: Material from acute and convalescent COVID-19 was sourced from the United States, Italy and Spain. In each case, the material was cDNA or gDNA derived from T cells, B-cell-depleted T cells, or PBMCs.

V was pared by 0 bases and J by 4 bases, with 16 bases between. Germline values: CDR1 SGHRS, CDR2 YFSETQ. This CDR3 is 16 amino acids long. Under the authors' procedure: Reference gene primer amplification in the assay estimated nucleated cell counts. TCRdb's copy holds only in-frame clones and misses some; the assay was immunoSEQ multiplex PCR. The V and J calls and the clone size are those of that table, but D and trimming were determined from the DNA. This table has roughly 34,000 clones, 80% to 90% appearing once. Sequencing input: peripheral blood. This TCR came from a man aged 60-69 years with active COVID-19. The chain has TRBV5-1 and TRBJ1-2; weak D call: TRBD1 (6 bases). The CDR3 region is CASSLGTVLTVYGYTF. The CDR3 DNA reads as TGCGCCAGCAGCTTGGGGACAGTACTAACCGTCTATGGCTACACCTTC.